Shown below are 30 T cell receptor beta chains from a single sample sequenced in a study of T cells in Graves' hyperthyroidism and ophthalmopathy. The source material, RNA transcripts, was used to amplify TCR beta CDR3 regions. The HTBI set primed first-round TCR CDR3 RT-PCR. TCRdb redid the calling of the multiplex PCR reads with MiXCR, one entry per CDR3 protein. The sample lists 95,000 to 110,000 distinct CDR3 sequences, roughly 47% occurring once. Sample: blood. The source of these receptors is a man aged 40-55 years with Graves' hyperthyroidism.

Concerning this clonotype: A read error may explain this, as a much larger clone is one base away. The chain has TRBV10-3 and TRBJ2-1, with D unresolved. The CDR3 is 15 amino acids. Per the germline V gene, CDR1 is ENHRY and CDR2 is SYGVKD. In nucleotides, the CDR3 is TGTGCCAGCAGTTTGACCGGATCCTCCTACGATGAGCAGTTCTTC. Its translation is CASSLTGSSYDEQFF.

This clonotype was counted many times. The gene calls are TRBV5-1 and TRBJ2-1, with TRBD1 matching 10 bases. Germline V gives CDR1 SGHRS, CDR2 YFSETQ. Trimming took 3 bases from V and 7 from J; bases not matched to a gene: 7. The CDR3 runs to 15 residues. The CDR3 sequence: CASSSEPGQGNEQFF. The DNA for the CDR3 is TGCGCCAGCAGCTCTGAACCGGGACAGGGGAATGAGCAGTTCTTC. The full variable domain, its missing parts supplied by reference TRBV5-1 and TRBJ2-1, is KAGVTQTPRYLIKTRGQQVTLSCSPISGHRSVSWYQQTPGQGLQFLFEYFSETQRNKGNFPGRFSGRQFSNSRSEMNVSTLELGDSALYLCASSSEPGQGNEQFFGPGTRLTVL.

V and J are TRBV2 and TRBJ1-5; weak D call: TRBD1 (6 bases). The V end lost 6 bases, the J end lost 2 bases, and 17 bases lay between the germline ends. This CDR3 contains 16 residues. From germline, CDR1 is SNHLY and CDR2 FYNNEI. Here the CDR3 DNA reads TGTGCCAGCAGGCCACAGGTGGGGACACGCAATCAGCCCCAGCATTTT. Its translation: CASRPQVGTRNQPQHF.

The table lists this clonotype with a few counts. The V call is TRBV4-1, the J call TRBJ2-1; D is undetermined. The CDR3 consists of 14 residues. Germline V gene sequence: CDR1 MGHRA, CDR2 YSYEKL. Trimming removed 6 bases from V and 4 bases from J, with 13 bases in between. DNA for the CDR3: TGCGCCAGCAGTGGTGGGGAAAAATACAATGAGCAGTTCTTC. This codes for CASSGGEKYNEQFF.

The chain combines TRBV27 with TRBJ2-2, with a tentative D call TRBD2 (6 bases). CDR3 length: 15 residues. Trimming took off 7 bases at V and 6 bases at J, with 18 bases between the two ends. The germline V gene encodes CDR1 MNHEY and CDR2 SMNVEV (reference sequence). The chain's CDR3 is CASNLDGRRSGELFF. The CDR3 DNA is TGTGCCAGCAACCTAGATGGGAGGCGGTCCGGGGAGCTGTTTTTT.

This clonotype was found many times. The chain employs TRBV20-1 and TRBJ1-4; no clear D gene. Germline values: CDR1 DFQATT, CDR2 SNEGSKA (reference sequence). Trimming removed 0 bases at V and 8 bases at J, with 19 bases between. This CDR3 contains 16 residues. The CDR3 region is CSARDRVGPWKEKLFF. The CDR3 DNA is TGCAGTGCTAGAGATAGGGTTGGACCTTGGAAAGAAAAACTGTTTTTT.

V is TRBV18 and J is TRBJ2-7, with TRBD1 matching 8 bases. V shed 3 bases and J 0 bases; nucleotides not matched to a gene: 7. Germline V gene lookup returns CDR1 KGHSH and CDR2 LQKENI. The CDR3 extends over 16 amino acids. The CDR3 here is CASSPQVTGGSYEQYF. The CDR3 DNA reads TGTGCCAGCTCACCCCAGGTCACAGGGGGCTCCTACGAGCAGTACTTC.

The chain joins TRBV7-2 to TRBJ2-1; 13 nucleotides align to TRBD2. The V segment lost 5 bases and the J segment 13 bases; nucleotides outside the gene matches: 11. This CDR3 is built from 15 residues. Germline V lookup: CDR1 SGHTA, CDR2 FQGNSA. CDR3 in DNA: TGTGCCAGCAGCCCCCGGACTAGCGGGAGAGGGAGTCAGTTCTTC. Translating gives CASSPRTSGRGSQFF.

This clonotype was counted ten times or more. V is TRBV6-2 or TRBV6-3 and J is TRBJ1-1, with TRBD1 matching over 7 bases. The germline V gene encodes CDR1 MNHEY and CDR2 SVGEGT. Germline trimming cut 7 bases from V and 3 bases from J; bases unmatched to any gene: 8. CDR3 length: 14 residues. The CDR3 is CASKNGQAYTEAFF. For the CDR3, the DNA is TGTGCCAGCAAAAATGGACAGGCATACACTGAAGCTTTCTTT.

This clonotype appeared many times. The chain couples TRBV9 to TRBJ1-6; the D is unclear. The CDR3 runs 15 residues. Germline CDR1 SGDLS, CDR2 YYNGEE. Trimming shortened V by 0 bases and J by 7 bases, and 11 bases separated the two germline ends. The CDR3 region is CASSVAPMPNSPLHF. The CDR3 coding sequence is TGTGCCAGCAGCGTAGCCCCGATGCCCAATTCACCCCTCCACTTT. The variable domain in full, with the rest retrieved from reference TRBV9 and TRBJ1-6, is DSGVTQTPKHLITATGQRVTLRCSPRSGDLSVYWYQQSLDQGLQFLIQYYNGEERAKGNILERFSAQQFPDLHSELNLSSLELGDSALYFCASSVAPMPNSPLHFGNGTRLTVT.

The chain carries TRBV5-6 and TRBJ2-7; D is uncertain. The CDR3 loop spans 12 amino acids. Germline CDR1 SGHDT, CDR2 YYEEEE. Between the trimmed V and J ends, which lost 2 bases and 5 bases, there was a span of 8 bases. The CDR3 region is CASSFEPDEQYF. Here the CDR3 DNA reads TGTGCCAGCAGCTTTGAGCCGGACGAGCAGTACTTC.

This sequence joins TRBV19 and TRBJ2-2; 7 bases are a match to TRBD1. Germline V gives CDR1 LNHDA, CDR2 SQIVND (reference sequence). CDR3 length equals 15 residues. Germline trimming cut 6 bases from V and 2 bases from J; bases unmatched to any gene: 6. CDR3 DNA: TGTGCCAGTAGGGTGGGGACAGCCAACACCGGGGAGCTGTTTTTT. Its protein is CASRVGTANTGELFF.

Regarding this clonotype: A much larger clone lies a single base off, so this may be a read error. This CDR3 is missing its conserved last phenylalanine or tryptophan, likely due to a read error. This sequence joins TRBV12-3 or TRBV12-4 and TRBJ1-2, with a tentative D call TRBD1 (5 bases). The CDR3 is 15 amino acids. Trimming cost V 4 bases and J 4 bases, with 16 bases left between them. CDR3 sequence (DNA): TGTGCCAGCAGTTCTAACGGGGGTCGGGGCTATGGCTACACCCTC. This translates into CASSSNGGRGYGYTL.

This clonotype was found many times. The CDR3 protein is CASSLFGEVGELFF. As DNA, the CDR3 is TGTGCCAGCAGCTTATTCGGGGAAGTAGGGGAGCTGTTTTTT. The chain has TRBV7-3 and TRBJ2-2; TRBD2 is a possible D gene (5 bases). Germline assignment: CDR1 SGHTA and CDR2 FQGTGA. V was shortened by 2 bases and J by 8 bases, with 12 bases between the two germline ends. The CDR3 runs 14 residues.

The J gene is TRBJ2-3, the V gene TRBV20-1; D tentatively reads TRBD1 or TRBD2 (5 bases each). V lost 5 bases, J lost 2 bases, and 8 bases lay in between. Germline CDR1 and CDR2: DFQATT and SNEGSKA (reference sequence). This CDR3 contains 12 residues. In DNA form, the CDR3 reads TGCAGTGCTGAGGGGCTCACAGATACGCAGTATTTT. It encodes CSAEGLTDTQYF.

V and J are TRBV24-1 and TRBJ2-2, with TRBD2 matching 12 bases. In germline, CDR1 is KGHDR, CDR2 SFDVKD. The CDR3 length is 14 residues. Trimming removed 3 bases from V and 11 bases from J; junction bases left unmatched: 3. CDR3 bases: TGTGCCACCAGTGATACGGGACTAGCGGGTGAGCTGTTTTTT. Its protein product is CATSDTGLAGELFF.

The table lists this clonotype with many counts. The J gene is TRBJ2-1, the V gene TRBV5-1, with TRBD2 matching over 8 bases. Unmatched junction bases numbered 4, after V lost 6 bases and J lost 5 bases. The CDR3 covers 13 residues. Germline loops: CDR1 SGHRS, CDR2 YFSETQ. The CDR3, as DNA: TGCGCCAGCAACAGCGGGAGCAACAATGAGCAGTTCTTC. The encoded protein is CASNSGSNNEQFF.

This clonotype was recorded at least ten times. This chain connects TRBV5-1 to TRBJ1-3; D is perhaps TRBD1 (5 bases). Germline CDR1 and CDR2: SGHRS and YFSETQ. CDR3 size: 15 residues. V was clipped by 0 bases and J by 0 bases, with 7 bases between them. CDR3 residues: CASSLGDASGNTIYF. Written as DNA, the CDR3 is TGCGCCAGCAGCTTGGGGGACGCCTCTGGAAACACCATATATTTT.

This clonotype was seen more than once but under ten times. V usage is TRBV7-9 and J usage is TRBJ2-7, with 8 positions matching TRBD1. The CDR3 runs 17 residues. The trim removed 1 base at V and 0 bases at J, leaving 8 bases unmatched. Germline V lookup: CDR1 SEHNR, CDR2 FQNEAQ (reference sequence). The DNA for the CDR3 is TGTGCCAGCAGCTTAGGGATGGCAGGGGGCTCCTCCTACGAGCAGTACTTC. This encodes CASSLGMAGGSSYEQYF.

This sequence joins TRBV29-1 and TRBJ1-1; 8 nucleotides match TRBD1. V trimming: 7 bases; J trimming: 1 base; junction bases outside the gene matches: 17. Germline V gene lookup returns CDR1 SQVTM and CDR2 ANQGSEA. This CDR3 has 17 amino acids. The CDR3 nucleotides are TGCAGCGCCGACGTCGGGCAGGGGGCAGCTAAGAACACTGAAGCTTTCTTT. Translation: CSADVGQGAAKNTEAFF.

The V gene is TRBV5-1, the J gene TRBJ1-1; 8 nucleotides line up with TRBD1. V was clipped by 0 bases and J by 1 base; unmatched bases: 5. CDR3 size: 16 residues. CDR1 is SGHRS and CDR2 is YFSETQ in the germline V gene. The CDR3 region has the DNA TGCGCCAGCAGCTTGGGGACAGGGCGATCGAACACTGAAGCTTTCTTT. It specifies CASSLGTGRSNTEAFF.

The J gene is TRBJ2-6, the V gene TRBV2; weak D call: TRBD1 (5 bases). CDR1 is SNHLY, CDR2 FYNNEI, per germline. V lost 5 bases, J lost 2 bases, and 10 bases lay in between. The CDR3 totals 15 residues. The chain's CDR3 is CASSLGVAGANVLTF. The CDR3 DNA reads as TGTGCCAGCAGTTTAGGGGTGGCTGGGGCCAACGTCCTGACTTTC. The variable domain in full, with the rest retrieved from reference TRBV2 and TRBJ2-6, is EPEVTQTPSHQVTQMGQEVILRCVPISNHLYFYWYRQILGQKVEFLVSFYNNEISEKSEIFDDQFSVERPDGSNFTLKIRSTKLEDSAMYFCASSLGVAGANVLTFGAGSRLTVL.

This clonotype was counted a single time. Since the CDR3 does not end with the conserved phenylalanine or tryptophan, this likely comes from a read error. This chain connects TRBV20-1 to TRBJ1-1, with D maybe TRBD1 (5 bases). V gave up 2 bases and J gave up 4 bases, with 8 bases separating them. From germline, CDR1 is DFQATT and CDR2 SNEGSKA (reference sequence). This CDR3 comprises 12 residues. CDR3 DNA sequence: TGCAGTGCTAGATTGGGGGGCACTGAAGCTTTCCTT. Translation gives CSARLGGTEAFL.

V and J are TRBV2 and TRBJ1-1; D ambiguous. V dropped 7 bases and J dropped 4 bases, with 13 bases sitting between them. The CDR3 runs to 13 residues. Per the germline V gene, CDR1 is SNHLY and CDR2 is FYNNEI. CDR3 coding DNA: TGTGCCAGCACCTCACGGGATCCCACTGAAGCTTTCTTT. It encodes CASTSRDPTEAFF. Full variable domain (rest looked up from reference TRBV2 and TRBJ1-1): EPEVTQTPSHQVTQMGQEVILRCVPISNHLYFYWYRQILGQKVEFLVSFYNNEISEKSEIFDDQFSVERPDGSNFTLKIRSTKLEDSAMYFCASTSRDPTEAFFGQGTRLTVV.

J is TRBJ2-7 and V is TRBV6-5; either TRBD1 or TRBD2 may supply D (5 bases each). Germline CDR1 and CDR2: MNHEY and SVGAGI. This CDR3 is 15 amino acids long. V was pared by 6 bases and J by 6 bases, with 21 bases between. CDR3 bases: TGTGCCAGCAGCCTCGCGCATGGGACGAGAGGCGAGCAGTACGTC. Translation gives CASSLAHGTRGEQYV.

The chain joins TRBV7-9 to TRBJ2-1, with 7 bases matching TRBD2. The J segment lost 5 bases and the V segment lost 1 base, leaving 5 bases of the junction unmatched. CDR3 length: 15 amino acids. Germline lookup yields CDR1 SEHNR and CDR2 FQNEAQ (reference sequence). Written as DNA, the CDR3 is TGTGCCAGCAGCTTAGATACCGGGGGGAACAATGAGCAGTTCTTC. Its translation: CASSLDTGGNNEQFF.

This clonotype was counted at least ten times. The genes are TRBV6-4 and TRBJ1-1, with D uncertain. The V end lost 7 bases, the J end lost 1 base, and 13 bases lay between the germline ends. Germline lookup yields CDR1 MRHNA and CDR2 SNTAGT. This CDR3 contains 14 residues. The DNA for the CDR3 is TGTGCCAGCATCCCGACACTCCCGAACACTGAAGCTTTCTTT. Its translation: CASIPTLPNTEAFF.

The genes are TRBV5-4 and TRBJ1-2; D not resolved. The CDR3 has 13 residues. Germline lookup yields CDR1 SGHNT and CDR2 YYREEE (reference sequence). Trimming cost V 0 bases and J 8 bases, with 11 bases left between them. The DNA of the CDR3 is TGTGCCAGCAGCTTGGGACTAGCGGGGGGCTACACCTTC. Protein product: CASSLGLAGGYTF.

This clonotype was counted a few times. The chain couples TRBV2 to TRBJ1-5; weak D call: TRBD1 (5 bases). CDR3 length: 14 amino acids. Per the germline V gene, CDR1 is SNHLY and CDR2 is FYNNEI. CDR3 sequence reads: CARDSRQGVQPQHF. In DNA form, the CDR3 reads TGTGCTAGAGATTCAAGGCAGGGAGTTCAGCCCCAGCATTTT.

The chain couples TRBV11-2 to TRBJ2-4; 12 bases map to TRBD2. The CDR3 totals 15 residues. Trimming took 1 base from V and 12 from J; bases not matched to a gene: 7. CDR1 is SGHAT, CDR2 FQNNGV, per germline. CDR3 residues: CASSLGPSGGANQYF. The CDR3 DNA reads TGTGCCAGCAGCTTAGGGCCTAGCGGGGGGGCGAATCAGTACTTC.